Listed below are T cell receptor beta chains from one sample, sequenced in a study of cytomegalovirus exposure and HLA in healthy donors. TCRdb's copy holds only in-frame clones and misses some; the assay was immunoSEQ multiplex PCR. The table has some 200,000 clones, 84% seen once. Specimen: PBMCs. Source of these receptors: a woman aged 45-60 years in good health and CMV-seropositive. CDR3s include the opening cysteine and the closing phenylalanine or tryptophan. The D gene is left open where the match is weak. The size entry is marked missing in some rows and otherwise reads once, few, many or a size class.

v_call: TRBV9
clone_size: .
d_call: TRBD2
j_call: TRBJ2-1
cdr3_nt: TGTGCCAGCAGCGGGACTAGCGGTTTCTACAATGAGCAGTTCTTC
cdr3_aa: CASSGTSGFYNEQFF

v_call: TRBV5-5
clone_size: .
d_call: .
j_call: TRBJ2-7
cdr3_nt: TGTGCCAGCAGCTTGGTAGGGGCCGGATACGAGCAGTACTTC
cdr3_aa: CASSLVGAGYEQYF

v_call: TRBV5-4
clone_size: .
d_call: .
j_call: TRBJ2-5
cdr3_nt: TGTGCCAGCAGCTTGGGTGGTAGACAAGAGACCCAGTACTTC
cdr3_aa: CASSLGGRQETQYF

v_call: TRBV6-5
clone_size: .
d_call: TRBD1
j_call: TRBJ2-5
cdr3_nt: TGTGCCAGCAGGAAAGGACAGGGGTGGGGAGAGACCCAGTACTTC
cdr3_aa: CASRKGQGWGETQYF

v_call: TRBV28
clone_size: .
d_call: TRBD1
j_call: TRBJ2-5
cdr3_nt: TGTGCCAGCAGTTCGACAGGGGGCGGGGAGACCCAGTACTTC
cdr3_aa: CASSSTGGGETQYF

v_call: TRBV9
clone_size: .
d_call: .
j_call: TRBJ1-2
cdr3_nt: TGTGCCAGCAGCGTAGGGGGACTAAACTATGGCTACACCTTC
cdr3_aa: CASSVGGLNYGYTF

v_call: TRBV5-5
clone_size: .
d_call: .
j_call: TRBJ2-5
cdr3_nt: TGTGCCAGCAGCTTGGAGGAGGGGGGGCCTCAAGAGACCCAGTACTTC
cdr3_aa: CASSLEEGGPQETQYF

v_call: TRBV6-5
clone_size: once
d_call: TRBD2
j_call: TRBJ2-2
cdr3_nt: TGTGCCAGCAGCCGCGGGGGATCTCTCGCCGGGGAGCTGTTTTTT
cdr3_aa: CASSRGGSLAGELFF

v_call: TRBV25-1
clone_size: .
d_call: .
j_call: TRBJ2-5
cdr3_nt: TGTGCCAGCAGTGAATCTAGCGAGAAAAAGGAGACCCAGTACTTC
cdr3_aa: CASSESSEKKETQYF

v_call: TRBV19
clone_size: .
d_call: .
j_call: TRBJ1-1
cdr3_nt: TGTGCCAGTAGTATAGAGGGGCGAACTGAAGCTTTCTTT
cdr3_aa: CASSIEGRTEAFF